The 21 T cell receptor beta chains below were found in one sample sequenced in a study of blood T cell repertoires in COVID-19. Method: immunoSEQ multiplex PCR; TCRdb's copy keeps in-frame clones and lacks some. The sample holds 250,000 to 350,000 clones; over 75% are singletons and the top ten take roughly 4%. Specimen: PBMCs or T cells enriched from blood (not recorded which). These receptors all stem from a woman aged 30 to 39 who had recovered from COVID-19.

This clone came up once. The chain uses TRBV7-2 and TRBJ2-5, with D possibly matching TRBD1 (6 bases). Trimming removed 2 bases at V and 5 bases at J, with 18 bases between. The germline CDR1 and CDR2 sequences are SGHTA and FQGNSA. The CDR3 length is 16 residues. CDR3 amino acids: CASSLIGRQEFETQYF. The CDR3 bases are TGTGCCAGCAGCTTAATCGGGCGACAGGAATTCGAGACCCAGTACTTC.

The chain joins TRBV14 to TRBJ1-5; D may be TRBD1 (6 bases). V was clipped by 3 bases and J by 4 bases, with 7 bases between them. The CDR3 extends over 13 amino acids. Germline V lookup: CDR1 SGHDN, CDR2 FVKESK. CDR3 DNA: TGTGCCAGCAGCCAGGGACAAAATCAGCCCCAGCATTTT. Residues: CASSQGQNQPQHF.

The V and J genes are TRBV28 and TRBJ2-6, with D hard to call. The ends were cut back, 6 bases at V and 0 bases at J, with 3 bases in the middle. The CDR3 is 13 residues long. Germline CDR1 reads MDHEN; CDR2 reads SYDVKM. The CDR3 DNA reads as TGTGCCAGCAGCGTCTCTGGGGCCAACGTCCTGACTTTC. It specifies CASSVSGANVLTF.

The chain combines TRBV5-1 with TRBJ1-6; D might be TRBD1 (5 bases). The ends were cut back, 0 bases at V and 7 bases at J, with 5 bases in the middle. The CDR3 totals 13 residues. The germline V gene has CDR1 SGHRS and CDR2 YFSETQ. CDR3 coding DNA: TGCGCCAGCAGCTTGGGGGGCAATTCACCCCTCCACTTT. Its protein product is CASSLGGNSPLHF.

The rearrangement links TRBV5-4 to TRBJ2-5; 12 nucleotides match TRBD2. With V trimmed by 0 bases and J by 1 base, 4 bases remained unmatched. Germline assignment: CDR1 SGHNT and CDR2 YYREEE (reference sequence). The CDR3 spans 17 residues. The CDR3, as DNA: TGTGCCAGCAGCTTGGGACTAGCGGGAGTACTCCAAGAGACCCAGTACTTC. Encoded protein: CASSLGLAGVLQETQYF.

The CDR3 bases are TGCGCCAGCAGCCCGAGGACAGGGGAGTATGAAAAACTGTTTTTT. Protein sequence: CASSPRTGEYEKLFF. V gene TRBV5-1 combines with J gene TRBJ1-4; TRBD1 matches 9 bases. V trimming: 4 bases; J trimming: 6 bases; junction bases outside the gene matches: 7. Germline V lookup: CDR1 SGHRS, CDR2 YFSETQ. The CDR3 runs to 15 residues.

The chain combines TRBV29-1 with TRBJ2-4, with TRBD2 identical over 11 bases. Germline loops: CDR1 SQVTM, CDR2 ANQGSEA. The V segment lost 3 bases and the J segment 0 bases; nucleotides outside the gene matches: 7. The CDR3 is 17 amino acids. CDR3 DNA sequence: TGCAGCGTTGAGGGGACTAGCGGCCACCTAGCCAAAAACATTCAGTACTTC. It is translated as CSVEGTSGHLAKNIQYF.

DNA for the CDR3: TGTGCCAGCAGACCCCGGGGAGCCCCGAACACCGGGGAGCTGTTTTTT. Translated: CASRPRGAPNTGELFF. The chain combines TRBV27 with TRBJ2-2; possible D gene TRBD2, 5 bases. Germline V gene data show CDR1 as MNHEY and CDR2 as SMNVEV (reference sequence). The V and J ends lost 6 bases and 0 bases respectively, with 14 bases between them. The CDR3 totals 16 residues.

This rearrangement joins TRBV7-9 to TRBJ1-4; TRBD1 agrees at 7 bases. CDR3 size: 17 residues. V shed 0 bases, J shed 2 bases, and the junction held 6 bases outside the gene matches. Germline lookup yields CDR1 SEHNR and CDR2 FQNEAQ (reference sequence). The CDR3 region is CASSLALQGWTNEKLFF. CDR3 sequence (DNA): TGTGCCAGCAGCTTAGCGCTACAGGGGTGGACTAATGAAAAACTGTTTTTT.

The chain employs TRBV28 and TRBJ1-5; no clear D gene. V was trimmed by 7 bases and J by 0 bases, leaving 7 bases between them. This CDR3 has 13 residues. The germline V gene has CDR1 MDHEN and CDR2 SYDVKM. CDR3 bases: TGTGCCAGCACGGAGTTTAGCAATCAGCCCCAGCATTTT. This sequence encodes CASTEFSNQPQHF. Based on the CDR3 plus reference TRBV28 and TRBJ1-5, the full variable domain is DVKVTQSSRYLVKRTGEKVFLECVQDMDHENMFWYRQDPGLGLRLIYFSYDVKMKEKGDIPEGYSVSREKKERFSLILESASTNQTSMYLCASTEFSNQPQHFGDGTRLSIL.

V usage is TRBV19 and J usage is TRBJ1-2; possibly TRBD1 for D (5 bases). CDR3 length: 15 amino acids. Germline CDR1 LNHDA, CDR2 SQIVND (reference sequence). V lost 5 bases and J lost 8, with 21 bases in between. CDR3 amino acids: CASSPPSGTGGGYTF. The DNA for the CDR3 is TGTGCCAGTAGTCCGCCATCCGGGACTGGTGGGGGCTACACCTTC.

The chain is built from TRBV29-1 and TRBJ1-1, with TRBD1 matching 9 bases. CDR1 and CDR2 (germline): SQVTM, ANQGSEA. The CDR3 is 18 residues long. J was trimmed by 0 bases and V by 6 bases; bases with no gene match: 17. The CDR3 reads CSVPTISDRGIMNTEAFF. CDR3 nucleotides: TGCAGCGTCCCAACGATATCTGACAGGGGGATAATGAACACTGAAGCTTTCTTT.

The chain joins TRBV7-2 to TRBJ2-5; TRBD1 matches at 10 bases. The length of the CDR3 is 14 residues. Trimming cost V 4 bases and J 4 bases; bases outside gene matches: 3. Germline V gene data show CDR1 as SGHTA and CDR2 as FQGNSA. The CDR3 DNA sequence: TGTGCCAGCAGCTCTTGGGACAGGGGAGAGACCCAGTACTTC. Encoded protein: CASSSWDRGETQYF.

The genes are TRBV28 and TRBJ1-2; possible D gene TRBD1, 5 bases. Trimming removed 2 bases at V and 4 bases at J, with 11 bases between. There are 14 residues in the CDR3. Per the germline V gene, CDR1 is MDHEN and CDR2 is SYDVKM. The CDR3 spells CASSLAGYGYGYTF. The CDR3 coding sequence is TGTGCCAGCAGTTTAGCAGGGTATGGCTATGGCTACACCTTC.

J is TRBJ2-7 and V is TRBV28; D is possibly TRBD2 (6 bases). The CDR3 runs to 15 residues. V was shortened by 3 bases and J by 1 base, with 13 bases between the two germline ends. CDR1 is MDHEN and CDR2 is SYDVKM in the germline V gene. CDR3 in DNA: TGTGCCAGCAGTTTCTGGGACTTTTTATCCTACGAGCAGTACTTC. It is translated as CASSFWDFLSYEQYF. The full variable domain, in which reference TRBV28 and TRBJ2-7 provide the parts outside the CDR3, is DVKVTQSSRYLVKRTGEKVFLECVQDMDHENMFWYRQDPGLGLRLIYFSYDVKMKEKGDIPEGYSVSREKKERFSLILESASTNQTSMYLCASSFWDFLSYEQYFGPGTRLTVT.

V and J are TRBV7-8 and TRBJ1-3, with a tentative D call TRBD1 (6 bases). Trimming removed 5 bases from V and 0 bases from J, with 11 bases in between. Germline CDR1 SGHVS, CDR2 FQNEAQ. This CDR3 spans 15 amino acids. CDR3 sequence: CASSRDRSSGNTIYF. CDR3 nucleotides: TGTGCCAGCAGCCGTGACAGGAGCTCTGGAAACACCATATATTTT.

This chain connects TRBV27 to TRBJ1-4, with D maybe TRBD1 (6 bases). V was trimmed by 8 bases and J by 7 bases, leaving 14 bases between them. The V gene's germline CDR1 is MNHEY and CDR2 SMNVEV (reference sequence). The CDR3 runs 13 residues. The CDR3 sequence: CASGGTTLEKLFF. As DNA, the CDR3 is TGTGCCAGCGGGGGCACGACACTTGAAAAACTGTTTTTT.

This chain links TRBV27 with TRBJ2-7, with 12 bases that match TRBD2. The CDR3 length is 16 residues. V was pared by 4 bases and J by 2 bases, with 6 bases of the junction left unmatched. CDR1 and CDR2 from the germline V gene are MNHEY and SMNVEV (reference sequence). The DNA of the CDR3 is TGTGCCAGCAGTTCGTCCCCTAGCGGGAGGGCCTACGAGCAGTACTTC. This encodes CASSSSPSGRAYEQYF.

This clone has a single count. J is TRBJ1-1 and V is TRBV6-5; no reliable D call. The ends were cut back, 2 bases at V and 4 bases at J, with 8 bases in the middle. The CDR3 extends over 13 amino acids. CDR1 and CDR2 from the germline V gene are MNHEY and SVGAGI. CDR3 protein: CASSYSPSTEAFF. CDR3 DNA: TGTGCCAGCAGTTACAGTCCCAGCACTGAAGCTTTCTTT.

The J gene is TRBJ2-7, the V gene TRBV19; TRBD2 matches at 9 bases. This CDR3 is 13 amino acids long. Germline loops: CDR1 LNHDA, CDR2 SQIVND (reference sequence). The ends lost 10 bases at V and 2 bases at J; junction bases unmatched: 6. The CDR3 bases are TGTGCCACTCGGCTAGCGGGAACCTACGAGCAGTACTTC. Encoded protein: CATRLAGTYEQYF.

The rearrangement links TRBV6-2 or TRBV6-3 to TRBJ2-2; D may be TRBD2 (5 bases). The CDR3 length is 15 residues. Germline V gene lookup returns CDR1 MNHEY and CDR2 SVGEGT. V shed 5 bases and J shed 1 base, with 11 bases lying between them. CDR3 amino acids: CASSPGLMNTGELFF. The CDR3 bases are TGTGCCAGCAGTCCAGGACTGATGAACACCGGGGAGCTGTTTTTT.